Listed below are T cell receptor beta chains from one sample, sequenced in a study of T cells in Graves' hyperthyroidism and ophthalmopathy. TCRdb independently ran MiXCR on the multiplex PCR reads; one entry per CDR3 protein. The sample lists about 590,000 distinct CDR3 sequences, 15% to 19% occurring once. Material: blood. These receptors came from a woman aged 30 to 39 with Graves' hyperthyroidism. CDR3s include the opening cysteine and the closing phenylalanine or tryptophan. A D gene is named only where the DNA matches it firmly. Clone size is given for some rows only: seen once, a few or many times, or a class if the clone is expanded.

j_call cdr3_length v_call clone_size d_call cdr3_aa cdr3_nt
TRBJ2-1 15 TRBV19 few NA CASTPEGNSYNEQFF TGTGCCAGTACCCCGGAGGGGAACTCCTACAATGAGCAGTTCTTC
TRBJ2-7 15 TRBV9 few NA CASSVRAGVPYEQYF TGTGCCAGCAGCGTACGGGCAGGGGTTCCCTACGAGCAGTACTTC
TRBJ1-1 14 TRBV5-1 many NA CASSLGGSGTEAFF TGCGCCAGCAGCTTGGGGGGCAGTGGCACTGAAGCTTTCTTT
TRBJ1-5 15 TRBV6-2/TRBV6-3 few TRBD1 CASSSGQGADQPQHF TGTGCCAGCAGTTCAGGACAGGGGGCTGATCAGCCCCAGCATTTT
TRBJ1-2 13 TRBV7-8 few TRBD1 CASSRTGPYGYTF TGTGCCAGCAGCAGGACAGGGCCCTATGGCTACACCTTC
TRBJ2-3 19 TRBV7-8 many TRBD2 CASSLRGSVSGGSTDTQYF TGTGCCAGCAGCTTACGCGGGAGCGTATCAGGAGGAAGCACAGATACGCAGTATTTT
TRBJ2-2 14 TRBV24-1 NA NA CAPGLDANTGELFF TGTGCACCGGGTTTGGACGCGAACACCGGGGAGCTGTTTTTT
TRBJ2-3 16 TRBV28 many NA CASSPSLQARTDTQYF TGTGCCAGCAGTCCTTCGCTCCAGGCGCGCACAGATACGCAGTATTTT
TRBJ1-1 12 TRBV6-1 few NA CASRNGGTEAFF TGTGCCAGCAGGAACGGGGGGACTGAAGCTTTCTTT
TRBJ1-2 14 TRBV12-3/TRBV12-4 many NA CASSPPGRPYGYTF TGTGCCAGCAGTCCCCCGGGGAGGCCCTATGGCTACACCTTC
TRBJ1-1 14 TRBV5-1 many NA CASSLTRGNTEAFF TGTGCCAGCAGTTTAACCCGTGGGAACACTGAAGCTTTCTTT
TRBJ2-1 13 TRBV28 many NA CASTTRRQDEQFF TGTGCCAGCACCACTAGGAGACAGGATGAGCAGTTCTTC
TRBJ1-4 17 TRBV7-2 NA TRBD1 CASSLLPGTGENEKLFF TGTGCCAGCAGCCTACTTCCCGGGACAGGGGAAAATGAAAAACTGTTTTTT
TRBJ2-3 16 TRBV28 many TRBD2 CASSFRGGRGADTQYF TGTGCCAGCAGTTTTCGGGGGGGGCGAGGGGCAGATACGCAGTATTTT
TRBJ2-1 15 TRBV9 many TRBD2 CASSVGAGGMNEQFF TGTGCCAGCAGCGTTGGGGCGGGAGGGATGAATGAGCAGTTCTTC
TRBJ2-7 16 TRBV20-1 few TRBD2 CSALGLAGVRSYEQYF TGCAGTGCTTTGGGACTAGCGGGAGTAAGGTCCTACGAGCAGTACTTC
TRBJ2-1 15 TRBV5-1 few NA CASSSWGPADNEQFF TGCGCCAGCAGCTCCTGGGGGCCAGCAGACAATGAGCAGTTCTTC
TRBJ1-1 11 TRBV7-9 few NA CASSSPSEAFF TGTGCCAGCAGCTCTCCGAGTGAAGCTTTCTTT
TRBJ1-1 15 TRBV7-2 many NA CASSIPWRLNTEAFF TGTGCCAGCAGCATACCCTGGAGACTGAACACTGAAGCTTTCTTT
TRBJ2-7 12 TRBV12-3/TRBV12-4 many NA CASNMGGYEQYF TGTGCCAGCAACATGGGGGGCTACGAGCAGTACTTC
TRBJ1-4 15 TRBV24-1 few NA CATSDSGTMNEKLFF TGTGCCACCAGTGATTCCGGGACAATGAATGAAAAACTGTTTTTT
TRBJ1-3 16 TRBV5-1 NA NA CASSLAVGTSGNTIYF TGCGCCAGCAGCTTGGCCGTCGGTACCTCTGGAAACACCATATATTTT
TRBJ1-6 15 TRBV18 few TRBD1 CASSPGQGWNSPLHF TGTGCCAGCTCACCAGGACAGGGGTGGAATTCACCCCTCCACTTT
TRBJ2-7 16 TRBV20-1 once TRBD1 CSAREGGTGGGYEQYF TGCAGTGCTAGAGAAGGTGGAACAGGGGGTGGCTACGAGCAGTACTTC
TRBJ2-7 16 TRBV27 NA TRBD1 CASSLSLGQGVYEQYF TGTGCCAGCAGTTTATCTTTAGGACAGGGTGTCTACGAGCAGTACTTC
TRBJ2-6 14 TRBV7-2 NA NA CASSFAGTPWVLTF TGTGCCAGCAGCTTCGCCGGGACCCCTTGGGTCCTGACTTTC
TRBJ2-7 14 TRBV27 NA TRBD1 CASSLRAGGHEQYF TGTGCCAGCAGTTTACGGGCAGGGGGCCACGAGCAGTACTTC
TRBJ2-1 15 TRBV7-2 many TRBD2 CASSLGTSSINEQFF TGTGCCAGCAGCTTAGGGACTAGCAGTATCAATGAGCAGTTCTTC
TRBJ2-1 14 TRBV4-2 few NA CASSQRQESDEQFF TGTGCCAGCAGCCAAAGGCAAGAGAGCGATGAGCAGTTCTTC
TRBJ2-1 17 TRBV11-2 NA TRBD2 CASSSKTSGGPYNEQFF TGTGCCAGCAGCTCTAAGACTAGCGGAGGTCCCTACAATGAGCAGTTCTTC
TRBJ2-1 16 TRBV5-1 NA NA CASSLGGSLLLNEQFF TGCGCCAGCAGCTTGGGGGGATCCCTTTTGTTGAATGAGCAGTTCTTC
TRBJ2-1 15 TRBV7-9 many TRBD2 CASSSLAGAYNEQFF TGTGCCAGCAGCTCGTTAGCGGGCGCGTACAATGAGCAGTTCTTC
TRBJ2-5 13 TRBV7-8 many TRBD1 CASSVGTEETQYF TGTGCCAGCAGCGTAGGGACAGAAGAGACCCAGTACTTC
TRBJ1-5 12 TRBV12-3/TRBV12-4 many NA CASSEENQPQHF TGTGCCAGCAGTGAGGAGAATCAGCCCCAGCATTTT
TRBJ2-3 14 TRBV7-8 few NA CASSLGSRTDAQYF TGTGCCAGCAGCTTGGGGTCCCGCACAGATGCGCAGTATTTT
TRBJ2-3 16 TRBV18 many TRBD1 CASSPPRQGSRITQYF TGTGCCAGCTCACCACCGCGACAGGGGAGCCGAATTACGCAGTATTTT
TRBJ2-1 17 TRBV25-1 few NA CASSELEEGITYNEQFF TGTGCCAGCAGTGAATTGGAGGAGGGCATTACCTACAATGAGCAGTTCTTC
TRBJ2-7 16 TRBV6-2/TRBV6-3 NA TRBD1 CASFTGGTRRDYEQYF TGTGCCAGCTTTACAGGGGGCACCCGGCGGGACTACGAGCAGTACTTC
TRBJ2-3 18 TRBV18 few NA CASSPLKRSDWSTDTQYF TGTGCCAGCTCACCACTAAAGAGAAGTGACTGGTCCACAGATACGCAGTATTTT
TRBJ2-7 14 TRBV19 NA NA CASRSGTPTYEQYF TGTGCCAGTCGCTCCGGGACACCCACCTACGAGCAGTACTTC
TRBJ2-1 15 TRBV20-1 many TRBD2 CSARVTSGIYNEQFF TGCAGTGCTAGAGTGACTAGCGGCATCTACAATGAGCAGTTCTTC
TRBJ2-3 16 TRBV24-1 many NA CATSDPLSTRTDTQYF TGTGCCACCAGTGATCCATTATCTACCCGCACAGATACGCAGTATTTT
TRBJ2-4 14 TRBV7-2 many TRBD1 CASSRDRAQNIQYF TGTGCCAGCAGCCGAGACAGGGCTCAAAACATTCAGTACTTC
TRBJ1-1 13 TRBV30 many NA CAWRGGVTTEAFF TGTGCCTGGAGAGGGGGGGTGACGACTGAAGCTTTCTTT
TRBJ2-5 11 TRBV4-1 many NA CASSQMETQYF TGCGCCAGCAGCCAAATGGAGACCCAGTACTTC
TRBJ1-6 13 TRBV20-1 NA NA CSARGGGGSPLHF TGCAGTGCTAGAGGAGGGGGTGGGTCACCCCTCCACTTT
TRBJ2-3 13 TRBV30 few NA CAWSTSCTDTQYF TGTGCCTGGAGTACTAGCTGCACAGATACGCAGTATTTT
TRBJ1-2 16 TRBV6-1 NA TRBD1 CASSPGTGFTNYGYTF TGTGCCAGCAGCCCCGGGACAGGGTTCACTAACTATGGCTACACCTTC
TRBJ2-1 12 TRBV28 many TRBD1 CASRQDRNEQFF TGTGCCAGCAGACAGGACAGGAATGAGCAGTTCTTC
TRBJ1-1 11 TRBV11-2 many NA CATQLNTEAFF TGTGCCACCCAACTGAACACTGAAGCTTTCTTT
TRBJ2-2 13 TRBV2 many NA CASSTGPTGELFF TGTGCCAGCAGCACAGGACCCACCGGGGAGCTGTTTTTT
TRBJ1-1 14 TRBV12-3/TRBV12-4 many TRBD1 CASSARTGMTEAFF TGTGCCAGCAGCGCCCGGACAGGGATGACTGAAGCTTTCTTT
TRBJ2-2 14 TRBV18 many NA CASSPLKEVGELFF TGTGCCAGCTCACCACTTAAGGAGGTCGGGGAGCTGTTTTTT
TRBJ2-7 15 TRBV27 many TRBD2 CASSFGTTGGDEQYF TGTGCCAGCAGTTTCGGGACTACCGGGGGAGACGAGCAGTACTTC